Listed below are T cell receptor beta chains from one sample, sequenced in a study of T cell responses to AZD1222 COVID-19 vaccine. Assay: immunoSEQ multiplex PCR; the TCRdb copy retains only in-frame clones and omits some. The sample lists roughly 120,000 clones; 90% to 95% were seen once. The sample in question was peripheral blood, obtained on day 0 of AZD1222 vaccination. These receptors were obtained from an adult in good health. The CDR3 runs from the conserved cysteine through the conserved F or W. Fields, in order: D gene, J gene, clone size, V gene, CDR3 protein, CDR3 DNA. A D gene is named only where the DNA matches it firmly. Size values are once, few and many counts, or a class for expanded clones, and some rows have none.

NA TRBJ2-2 NA TRBV10-1 CASSEPPRGLRELFF TGCGCCAGCAGTGAGCCCCCTAGGGGATTGCGGGAGCTGTTTTTT
NA TRBJ1-2 NA TRBV3-1/TRBV3-2 CASSQEAGDYGYTF TGTGCCAGCAGCCAAGAAGCAGGGGACTATGGCTACACCTTC
TRBD1 TRBJ2-6 NA TRBV9 CASSVWALDRVNSGANVLTF TGTGCCAGCAGCGTATGGGCCTTGGACAGGGTAAACTCTGGGGCCAACGTCCTGACTTTC
TRBD1 TRBJ2-7 NA TRBV6-1 CASRSRAGTDYEQYF TGTGCCAGCAGGTCTAGGGCCGGGACAGACTACGAGCAGTACTTC
NA TRBJ2-3 once TRBV5-5 CASSFFREVNTQYF TGTGCCAGCAGCTTTTTCAGGGAGGTCAATACGCAGTATTTT
TRBD2 TRBJ2-7 NA TRBV2 CASRWTSGSYEQYF TGTGCCAGCAGATGGACTAGCGGGTCCTACGAGCAGTACTTC
NA TRBJ1-5 NA TRBV18 CASSPTVNQPQHF TGTGCCAGCTCACCTACAGTGAATCAGCCCCAGCATTTT
TRBD1 TRBJ1-1 NA TRBV6-6 CASSRVIWTGKWIMNTEAFF TGTGCCAGCAGCCGAGTCATTTGGACAGGGAAGTGGATAATGAACACTGAAGCTTTCTTT
NA TRBJ2-1 NA TRBV18 CASSSDSNEQFF TGTGCCAGCTCATCGGACAGCAATGAGCAGTTCTTC
NA TRBJ2-7 NA TRBV4-3 CASSQLGGGAYEQYF TGCGCCAGCAGCCAGTTAGGTGGAGGCGCCTACGAGCAGTACTTC
NA TRBJ1-5 NA TRBV6-5 CASSYSGGDQPQHF TGTGCCAGCAGTTACTCAGGGGGAGATCAGCCCCAGCATTTT
NA TRBJ1-3 NA TRBV20-1 CSARPVNTIYF TGCAGTGCTAGACCCGTAAACACCATATATTTT
TRBD2 TRBJ2-7 NA TRBV15 CATSRDLAGEQYF TGTGCCACCAGCAGAGACCTAGCGGGCGAGCAGTACTTC
NA TRBJ1-5 NA TRBV29-1 CSVGVEGQPQHF TGCAGCGTTGGGGTCGAGGGGCAGCCCCAGCATTTT
NA TRBJ1-3 NA TRBV11-2 CASREIRDTSGNTIYF TGTGCCAGCAGGGAAATACGGGACACCTCTGGAAACACCATATATTTT
NA TRBJ1-1 many TRBV6-5 CASSPRMNTEAFF TGTGCCAGCAGCCCCCGGATGAACACTGAAGCTTTCTTT
TRBD1 TRBJ1-3 once TRBV18 CASSPRTGSRGNTIYF TGTGCCAGCTCGCCAAGGACAGGCTCGCGTGGAAACACCATATATTTT
NA TRBJ1-1 NA TRBV4-1 CASSQDLPGASTEAFF TGCGCCAGCAGCCAAGATTTGCCAGGGGCGAGCACTGAAGCTTTCTTT
TRBD1 TRBJ2-5 NA TRBV7-9 CASSLPRTGQRETQYF TGTGCCAGCAGCTTACCCCGGACAGGGCAGCGGGAGACCCAGTACTTC
NA TRBJ2-5 NA TRBV20-1 CSASTRDGEETQYF TGCAGTGCTAGTACCCGGGACGGCGAAGAGACCCAGTACTTC
NA TRBJ2-3 NA TRBV9 CASAPGLPSDTQYF TGTGCCAGTGCACCGGGACTGCCCTCAGATACGCAGTATTTT
NA TRBJ1-5 NA TRBV18 CASSLGQSNQPQHF TGTGCCAGCTCACTGGGACAAAGCAATCAGCCCCAGCATTTT
TRBD1 TRBJ1-1 NA TRBV5-4 CASSPDRENTEAFF TGTGCCAGCAGCCCGGACAGGGAGAACACTGAAGCTTTCTTT
NA TRBJ1-1 NA TRBV9 CASSVTGQNTEAFF TGTGCCAGCAGCGTAACGGGGCAGAACACTGAAGCTTTCTTT
TRBD2 TRBJ2-7 NA TRBV5-4 CASRLGTSGSNEQYF TGTGCCAGCAGGCTGGGGACTAGCGGGAGCAACGAGCAGTACTTC
TRBD2 TRBJ2-1 NA TRBV30 CAWSAGLAGVEEQFF TGTGCCTGGAGTGCCGGACTAGCGGGAGTGGAAGAGCAGTTCTTC
NA TRBJ1-2 NA TRBV28 CASSLEGLRGYTF TGTGCCAGCAGTTTAGAGGGTTTGCGGGGCTACACCTTC
NA TRBJ1-4 NA TRBV6-5 CASSSFGFPGGEKLFF TGTGCCAGCAGTTCATTCGGGTTTCCTGGAGGAGAAAAACTGTTTTTT
NA TRBJ2-1 NA TRBV10-2 CASSESQGLYLYNEQFF TGCGCCAGCAGTGAGTCGCAGGGACTCTACCTTTACAATGAGCAGTTCTTC
NA TRBJ2-1 NA TRBV7-2 CASSTLAGEQFF TGTGCCAGCAGCACCCTAGCCGGCGAGCAGTTCTTC
NA TRBJ2-1 NA TRBV15 CATGTSRGSYNEQFF TGTGCCACCGGGACCTCACGAGGCTCCTACAATGAGCAGTTCTTC